The sequence of this T cell receptor beta chain was determined in a study of cytomegalovirus exposure and HLA in healthy donors. Study-wide context: Researchers previously reported finding fewer than 120 million unique TCR beta sequences from around 200 million T cells. Study-wide results and caveats: Reportedly, fewer N-insertions than the 666-donor mean appeared in an Asian-associated ancestry cluster in a later analysis.

Primers for the PCR totalled 60 Vbeta and 13 Jbeta. This table comes from immunoSEQ multiplex PCR, and its TCRdb copy is limited to in-frame clones, with some not included. The sample comprises about 140,000 clones, about 81% of which are singletons, and around 7% rests with the top ten. The length of the CDR3 is 12 residues. CDR1 SGHAT and CDR2 FQNNGV come from the germline V gene. V dropped 5 bases and J dropped 4 bases, with 8 bases sitting between them. With regard to this clone: Its specificity is unknown.

The V gene is TRBV11-2, the J gene TRBJ1-1; D possibly corresponds to TRBD1 (5 bases). The sequence was collected from a man aged 25-45 years in good health and CMV-seronegative. Sequenced material: PBMCs. The CDR3 region has the DNA TGTGCCAGCAGCATAAGGGGCACTGAAGCTTTCTTT. Protein sequence: CASSIRGTEAFF. The variable domain in full, completed from reference TRBV11-2 and TRBJ1-1, reads EAGVAQSPRYKIIEKRQSVAFWCNPISGHATLYWYQQILGQGPKLLIQFQNNGVVDDSQLPKDRFSAERLKGVDSTLKIQPAKLEDSAVYLCASSIRGTEAFFGQGTRLTVV.